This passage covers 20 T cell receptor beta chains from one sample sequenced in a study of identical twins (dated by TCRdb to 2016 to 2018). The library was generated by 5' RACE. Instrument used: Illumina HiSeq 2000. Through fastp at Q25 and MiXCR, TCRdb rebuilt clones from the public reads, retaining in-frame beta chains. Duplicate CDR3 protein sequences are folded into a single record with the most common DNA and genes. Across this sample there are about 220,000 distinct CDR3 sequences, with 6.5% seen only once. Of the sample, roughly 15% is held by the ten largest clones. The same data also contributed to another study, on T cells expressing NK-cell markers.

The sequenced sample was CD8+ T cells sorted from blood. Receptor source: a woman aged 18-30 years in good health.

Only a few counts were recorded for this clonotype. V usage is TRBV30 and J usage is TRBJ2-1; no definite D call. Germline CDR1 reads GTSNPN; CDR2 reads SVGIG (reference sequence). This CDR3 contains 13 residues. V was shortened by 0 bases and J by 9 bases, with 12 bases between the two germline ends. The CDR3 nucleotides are TGTGCCTGGAGTGTCGGGCCGCACACTGAGCAGTTCTTC. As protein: CAWSVGPHTEQFF.

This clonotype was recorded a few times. The chain's CDR3 is CASSSIRDGNTEAFF. CDR3 DNA sequence: TGTGCCAGCAGCTCGATTCGGGACGGAAACACTGAAGCTTTCTTT. The gene calls are TRBV13 and TRBJ1-1; the D gene is possibly TRBD1 (5 bases). V lost 4 bases and J 2 bases, leaving 14 bases between the germline ends. This CDR3 comprises 15 residues. Germline loops: CDR1 PRHDT, CDR2 FYEKMQ (reference sequence).

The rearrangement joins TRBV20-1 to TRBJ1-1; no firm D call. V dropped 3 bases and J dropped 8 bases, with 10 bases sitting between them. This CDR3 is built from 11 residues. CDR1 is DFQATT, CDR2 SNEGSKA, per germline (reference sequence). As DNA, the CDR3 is TGCAGTGCTAGGAGGGTCCGCGAAGCTTTCTTT. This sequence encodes CSARRVREAFF.

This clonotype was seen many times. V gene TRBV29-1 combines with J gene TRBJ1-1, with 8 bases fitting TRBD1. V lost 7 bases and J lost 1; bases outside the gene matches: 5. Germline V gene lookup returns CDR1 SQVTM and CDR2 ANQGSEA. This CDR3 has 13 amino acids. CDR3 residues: CSAMDRENTEAFF. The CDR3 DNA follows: TGCAGCGCGATGGACAGGGAGAACACTGAAGCTTTCTTT.

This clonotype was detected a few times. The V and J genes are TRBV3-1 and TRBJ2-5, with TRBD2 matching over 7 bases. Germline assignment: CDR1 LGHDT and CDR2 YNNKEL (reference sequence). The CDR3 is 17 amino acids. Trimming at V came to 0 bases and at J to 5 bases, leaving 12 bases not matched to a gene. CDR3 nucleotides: TGTGCCAGCAGCCAAGATAGCGCGGGAGTTAAACGGGAGACCCAGTACTTC. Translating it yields CASSQDSAGVKRETQYF.

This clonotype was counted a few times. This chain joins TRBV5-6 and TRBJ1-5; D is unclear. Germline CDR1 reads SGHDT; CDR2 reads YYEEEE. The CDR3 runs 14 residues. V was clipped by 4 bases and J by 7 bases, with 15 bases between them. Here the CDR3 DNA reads TGTGCCAGCAGCCTCTACGGGTTTAGGCAGCCCCAGCATTTT. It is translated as CASSLYGFRQPQHF.

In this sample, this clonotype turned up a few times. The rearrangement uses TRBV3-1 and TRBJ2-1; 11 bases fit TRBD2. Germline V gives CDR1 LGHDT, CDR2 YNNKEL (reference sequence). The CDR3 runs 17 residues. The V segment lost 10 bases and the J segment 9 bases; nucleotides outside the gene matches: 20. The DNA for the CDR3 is TGTGCCACCACCAAGGAGGTAGCGGGGGGGCCTGGTAGTGAGCAGTTCTTC. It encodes CATTKEVAGGPGSEQFF.

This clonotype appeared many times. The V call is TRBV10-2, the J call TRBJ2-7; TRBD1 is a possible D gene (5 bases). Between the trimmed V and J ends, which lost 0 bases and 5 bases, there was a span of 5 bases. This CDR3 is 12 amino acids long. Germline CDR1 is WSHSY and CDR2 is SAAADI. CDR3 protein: CASSESGHEQYF. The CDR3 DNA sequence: TGCGCCAGCAGTGAGTCGGGGCACGAGCAGTACTTC.

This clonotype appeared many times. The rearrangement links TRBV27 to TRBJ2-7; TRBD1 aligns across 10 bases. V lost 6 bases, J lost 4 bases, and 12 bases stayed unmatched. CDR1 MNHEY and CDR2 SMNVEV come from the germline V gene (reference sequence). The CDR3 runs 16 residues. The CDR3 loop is CASSYLLGQGVYEQYF. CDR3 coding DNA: TGTGCCAGCAGCTACCTCCTTGGACAGGGGGTTTACGAGCAGTACTTC.

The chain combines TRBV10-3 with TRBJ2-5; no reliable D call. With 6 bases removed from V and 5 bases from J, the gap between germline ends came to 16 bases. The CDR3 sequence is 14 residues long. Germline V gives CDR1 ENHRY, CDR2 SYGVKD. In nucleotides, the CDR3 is TGTGCCATCAGCTCAGGAACACGCAGTGAGACCCAGTACTTC. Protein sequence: CAISSGTRSETQYF.

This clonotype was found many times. DNA of the CDR3: TGCAGTGCTAGAGAAGGGCGGGACTACGAGCAGTACTTC. This gives the protein CSAREGRDYEQYF. This chain uses TRBV20-1 with TRBJ2-7, with D possibly being TRBD2 (6 bases). Deletions cut 0 bases from V and 3 bases from J, with 9 bases between. In germline, CDR1 is DFQATT, CDR2 SNEGSKA (reference sequence). The CDR3 loop spans 13 amino acids.

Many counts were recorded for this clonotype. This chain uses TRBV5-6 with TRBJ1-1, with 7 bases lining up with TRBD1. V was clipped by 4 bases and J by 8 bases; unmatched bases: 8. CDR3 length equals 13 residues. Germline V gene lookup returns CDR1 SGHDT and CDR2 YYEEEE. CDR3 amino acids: CASSPGGTAEAFF. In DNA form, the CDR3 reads TGTGCCAGCAGCCCCGGCGGGACAGCAGAAGCTTTCTTT. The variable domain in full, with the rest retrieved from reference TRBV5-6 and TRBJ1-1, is DAGVTQSPTHLIKTRGQQVTLRCSPKSGHDTVSWYQQALGQGPQFIFQYYEEEERQRGNFPDRFSGHQFPNYSSELNVNALLLGDSALYLCASSPGGTAEAFFGQGTRLTVV.

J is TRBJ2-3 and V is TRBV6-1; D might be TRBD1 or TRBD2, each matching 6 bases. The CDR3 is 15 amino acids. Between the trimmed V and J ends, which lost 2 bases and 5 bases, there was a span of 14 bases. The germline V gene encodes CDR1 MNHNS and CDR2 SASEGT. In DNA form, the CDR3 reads TGTGCCAGCAGTGAACCTCCTAGGGGGGAAGATACGCAGTATTTT. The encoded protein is CASSEPPRGEDTQYF.

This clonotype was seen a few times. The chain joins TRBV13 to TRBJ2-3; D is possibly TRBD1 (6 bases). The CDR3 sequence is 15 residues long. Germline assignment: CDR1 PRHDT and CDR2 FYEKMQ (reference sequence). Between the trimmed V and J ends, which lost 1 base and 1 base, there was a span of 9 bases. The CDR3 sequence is CASSLAGHGTDTQYF. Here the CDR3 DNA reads TGTGCCAGCAGCTTAGCGGGACACGGCACAGATACGCAGTATTTT.

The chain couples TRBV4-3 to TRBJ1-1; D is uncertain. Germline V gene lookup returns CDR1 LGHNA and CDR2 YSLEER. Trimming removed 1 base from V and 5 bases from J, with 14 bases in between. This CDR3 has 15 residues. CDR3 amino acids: CASSQAVEGSTEAFF. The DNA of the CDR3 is TGCGCCAGCAGCCAAGCCGTGGAGGGAAGTACTGAAGCTTTCTTT.

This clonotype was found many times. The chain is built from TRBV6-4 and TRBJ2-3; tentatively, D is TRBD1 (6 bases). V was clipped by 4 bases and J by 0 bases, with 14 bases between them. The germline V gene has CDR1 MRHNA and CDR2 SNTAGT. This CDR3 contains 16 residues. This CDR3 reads CASSGRDTSSTDTQYF. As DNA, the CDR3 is TGTGCCAGCAGTGGAAGGGACACTTCTAGCACAGATACGCAGTATTTT.

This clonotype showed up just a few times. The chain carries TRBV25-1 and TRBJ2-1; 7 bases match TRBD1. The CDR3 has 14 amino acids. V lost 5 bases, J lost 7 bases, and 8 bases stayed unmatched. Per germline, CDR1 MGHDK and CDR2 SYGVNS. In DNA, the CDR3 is TGTGCCAGCAGTCCGCTAGGGGGCGGGAATGAGCAGTTCTTC. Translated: CASSPLGGGNEQFF.

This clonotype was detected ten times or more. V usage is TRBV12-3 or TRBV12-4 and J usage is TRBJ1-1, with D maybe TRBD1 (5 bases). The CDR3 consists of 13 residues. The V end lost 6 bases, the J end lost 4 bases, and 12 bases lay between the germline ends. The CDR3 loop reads CASRIGGGTEAFF. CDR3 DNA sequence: TGTGCCAGCAGAATTGGGGGGGGCACTGAAGCTTTCTTT.

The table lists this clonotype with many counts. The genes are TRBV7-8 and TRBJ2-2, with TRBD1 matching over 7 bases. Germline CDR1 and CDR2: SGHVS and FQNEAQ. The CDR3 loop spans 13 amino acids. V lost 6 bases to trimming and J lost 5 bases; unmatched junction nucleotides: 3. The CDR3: CASRTGSTGELFF. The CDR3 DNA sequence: TGTGCCAGCAGGACAGGGAGTACCGGGGAGCTGTTTTTT.

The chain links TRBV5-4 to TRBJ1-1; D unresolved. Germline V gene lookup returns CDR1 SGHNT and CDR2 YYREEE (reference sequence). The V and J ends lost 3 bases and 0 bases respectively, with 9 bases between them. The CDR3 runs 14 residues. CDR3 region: CASSSFEMNTEAFF. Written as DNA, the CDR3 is TGTGCCAGCAGCTCCTTCGAAATGAACACTGAAGCTTTCTTT. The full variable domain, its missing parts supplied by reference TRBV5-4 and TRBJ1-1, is ETGVTQSPTHLIKTRGQQVTLRCSSQSGHNTVSWYQQALGQGPQFIFQYYREEENGRGNFPPRFSGLQFPNYSSELNVNALELDDSALYLCASSSFEMNTEAFFGQGTRLTVV.